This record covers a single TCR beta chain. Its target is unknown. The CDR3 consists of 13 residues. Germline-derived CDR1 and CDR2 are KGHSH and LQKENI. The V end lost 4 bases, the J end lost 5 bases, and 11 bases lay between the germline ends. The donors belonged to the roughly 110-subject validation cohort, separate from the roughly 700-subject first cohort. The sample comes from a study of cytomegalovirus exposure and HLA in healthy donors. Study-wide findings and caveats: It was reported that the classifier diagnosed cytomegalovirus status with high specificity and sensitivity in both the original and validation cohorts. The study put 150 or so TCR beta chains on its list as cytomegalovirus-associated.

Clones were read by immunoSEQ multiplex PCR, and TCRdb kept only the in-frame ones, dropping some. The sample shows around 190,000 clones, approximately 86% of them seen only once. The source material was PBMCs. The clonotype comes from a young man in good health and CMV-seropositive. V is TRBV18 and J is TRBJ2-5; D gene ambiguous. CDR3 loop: CASSRTDGETQYF. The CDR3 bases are TGTGCCAGCTCACGAACGGATGGGGAGACCCAGTACTTC.